Described below is a single TCR beta chain sequence and its context. This clone has more than one count but fewer than ten. The target of this receptor is not known. No much larger clone exists at a distance of one base, and base qualities are not known. Collaborating institutions collected whole blood in K2EDTA tubes following their own protocols. Collaborator samples were shipped for TCRbeta analysis as frozen whole blood, isolated PBMCs, or DNA extracted from either sample type. The record originates from a study of blood T cell repertoires in COVID-19 (dated by TCRdb to 2018 to 2021). Some background on the complete study: Samples from collaborators originated in the United States, Italy and Spain and spanned both the acute and convalescent phases of COVID-19. The prospective study material was composed of cDNA or gDNA derived from T cells, B-cell-depleted T cells, or PBMCs. Deeply sampled blood TCRbeta repertoires from subjects exposed to, actively infected with, or recovered from COVID-19 were included in the dataset. A freely available public database, intended as a resource for researchers studying the immune response to SARS-CoV-2, is where the repertoires were released. Samples were obtained from the ongoing ImmuneRACE study (first 160 participants) and from 1,200 or so subjects provided by 6 global collaborators. The sample metadata nearly always contained a de-identified subject ID, COVID-19 status, age in years and sex. Where available, HLA class I and class II types were obtained from metadata supplied by the sample provider rather than from assay-based typing.

TCRbeta CDR3 regions were amplified from genomic DNA by means of the immunoSEQ Assay, a bias-controlled multiplex PCR. Regarding the original processing steps: The number of nucleated cells in each sample was estimated from the amplification of reference gene primers within the assay. To quantify the absolute abundance of each unique TCRbeta CDR3 rearrangement, sequence reads were collapsed and filtered. Productive Simpson clonality was computed per sample as the square root of Simpson's diversity index over productive rearrangements. TCRdb holds this immuneACCESS table with in-frame rearrangements only. Some clones are missing; in checked studies, unresolved V genes explain under half, and the rest has no known cause. Clone size and the V and J calls come from that table; the DNA yielded D and trimming. Here the sample has about 78,000 clones; roughly 91% occur a single time. The ten most abundant clones make up around 0.93% of the sample.

Paper-wide results and their limitations: The amount of clinical and demographic metadata varied by source and participant and was provided uncurated.

The TCR comes from a woman in her fifties or sixties in a cohort sampled during active COVID-19. Sequencing was done on a sample of peripheral blood.

The CDR3 loop reads CAVGQSNTGELFF. The nucleotide sequence reads as follows: TGTGCCGTGGGACAGTCCAACACCGGGGAGCTGTTTTTT. The chain is made from TRBV5-4 and TRBJ2-2, with 7 bases matching TRBD1. The germline V gene (reference sequence) supplies CDR1 SGHNT and CDR2 YYREEE. From its cysteine to its phenylalanine, the CDR3 spans 13 amino acids. Only the CDR3 DNA is retained, 39 bases long and in frame from the first base. Trimmed from V: 10 bases; trimmed from J: 2 bases; junction bases lacking a gene match: 5.